This is a list of T cell receptor beta chains from one sample in a study of T cell repertoires in cytomegalovirus infection. TCRdb reanalysed the reads using MiXCR and keeps one entry per CDR3 protein. The sample comprises roughly 280,000 distinct CDR3 sequences, under 25% of which are singletons, and approximately 19% rests with the top ten. These receptors are not linked to any known antigen. Sequenced here: cultured PBMCs, sampled from culture after CMV antigen stimulation. These receptors all stem from a human donor in good health (CMV status not recorded). Some clones in this sample may be carry-over from other donors' samples. CDR3s include the opening cysteine and the closing phenylalanine or tryptophan. The D gene is left open where the match is weak. Clone size is shown for a subset of rows, as once, few, many or a class of expanded clone.

v_call	clone_size	d_call	j_call	cdr3_nt	cdr3_aa
TRBV18	few	-	TRBJ2-7	TGTGCCAGCTCCCTTGGACTGGAAACCTACGAGCAGTACTTC	CASSLGLETYEQYF
TRBV7-2	many	TRBD1	TRBJ2-5	TGTGCCAGCAGCCCTTGGGCAGGGGGCGAGACCCAGTACTTC	CASSPWAGGETQYF
TRBV10-3	few	-	TRBJ2-1	TGTGCCATCAGGCCCGGGACTGCCAACAATGAGCAGTTCTTC	CAIRPGTANNEQFF
TRBV7-2	few	TRBD1	TRBJ2-1	TGTGCCAGCAGCTACCGGGACAGGGGTAACAATGAGCAGTTCTTC	CASSYRDRGNNEQFF
TRBV5-6	once	-	TRBJ2-2	TGTGCCAGCAGCTTGCGACTTTATTCCACCGGGGAGCTGTTTTTT	CASSLRLYSTGELFF
TRBV28	-	-	TRBJ2-5	TGTGCCAGCAGTATGGACAGGCGGCGGGAAGGGACCCAGTACTTC	CASSMDRRREGTQYF
TRBV6-2/TRBV6-3	-	-	TRBJ2-3	TGTGCCAGCAGTTTCTACGCGGGCCTCACCTCGGATACGCAGTATTTT	CASSFYAGLTSDTQYF
TRBV12-5	-	TRBD2	TRBJ2-5	TGTGCTAGTGGCCCCCGGACTAGCGGGAGGGCCCGGGATTTTGGGAAGACCCAGTACTTC	CASGPRTSGRARDFGKTQYF
TRBV2	-	-	TRBJ2-7	TGTGCCAGCAGTGATGACGGAAAGCTGAGCGAGCAGTACTTC	CASSDDGKLSEQYF
TRBV7-2	many	-	TRBJ2-5	TGTGCCAGCAGCTTGATTGAGACCCAGTACTTC	CASSLIETQYF
TRBV5-1	-	TRBD2	TRBJ2-3	TGCGCCAGCGGCCCGGGACTAGGTGTCGATACGCAGTATTTT	CASGPGLGVDTQYF
TRBV7-2	many	TRBD1	TRBJ1-5	TGTGCCAGCAGCGACAGGGTTGGGCAGCCCCAGCATTTT	CASSDRVGQPQHF
TRBV5-4	few	TRBD1	TRBJ2-2	TGTGCCAGCAGCTGGGGACAGGGGGCGATCGGGGAGCTGTTTTTT	CASSWGQGAIGELFF
TRBV7-7	-	-	TRBJ2-5	TGTGCCAGCAGCTTAGGGATAGGAATAGAGACCCAGTACTTC	CASSLGIGIETQYF
TRBV7-9	-	-	TRBJ2-3	TGTGCCAGCAGCCCCGTCGGCAGCACAGATACGCAGTATTTT	CASSPVGSTDTQYF
TRBV19	few	-	TRBJ1-2	TGTGCCAGTAGTATGATTGGAGTTGACAGTTCGTATGGCTACACCTTC	CASSMIGVDSSYGYTF
TRBV28	many	TRBD1	TRBJ1-2	TGTGCCAGCTCTCAGGGGGGGGGAGCTAACTATGGCTACACCTTC	CASSQGGGANYGYTF
TRBV12-3/TRBV12-4	few	TRBD2	TRBJ2-7	TGTGCCAGCAGTTTACGGGGGGGCGAGCAGTACTTC	CASSLRGGEQYF
TRBV19	-	TRBD1	TRBJ2-7	TGTGCCAGTAGTTTTCCGGGACAGGGTATCGGCGAGCAGTACTTC	CASSFPGQGIGEQYF
TRBV7-2	-	-	TRBJ1-5	TGTGCCAGCAGCTTCACAGGACAGTCCGTTAGCAATCAGCCCCAGCATTTT	CASSFTGQSVSNQPQHF
TRBV10-3	few	-	TRBJ2-3	TGTGCCACCGAAGCGGACACAGATACGCAGTATTTT	CATEADTDTQYF
TRBV19	-	-	TRBJ2-2	TGTGCCAGTAGTACAGTCGTTCCCGGGGAGCTGTTTTTT	CASSTVVPGELFF
TRBV7-2	many	TRBD1	TRBJ2-5	TGTGCCAGCAGCTTAGAGACAGGGAAAGAGACCCAGTACTTC	CASSLETGKETQYF
TRBV27	many	-	TRBJ1-2	TGTGCCAGCAGTTTATCAACAGGATCCTATGGCTACACCTTC	CASSLSTGSYGYTF
TRBV20-1	-	-	TRBJ2-1	TGCAGTGCTTCTGGGACGGCGAATGAGCAGTTCTTC	CSASGTANEQFF
TRBV4-2	-	TRBD1	TRBJ2-3	TGTGCCAGCAGCCAAGCGATGGGACAGGGATACGATACGCAGTATTTT	CASSQAMGQGYDTQYF
TRBV4-1	-	TRBD1	TRBJ1-2	TGCGCCAGCAGCCAACTACCGGGACAGAACTATGGCTACACCTTC	CASSQLPGQNYGYTF
TRBV7-2	many	-	TRBJ2-1	TGTGCCAGCAGCTTATTAGGGGACAAGAGCAGGAGGGCGTACAATGAGCAGTTCTTC	CASSLLGDKSRRAYNEQFF
TRBV19	-	-	TRBJ1-2	TGTGCCAGTAAAGATGTGTACAGCGGTGGATATGGCTACACCTTC	CASKDVYSGGYGYTF
TRBV10-3	-	-	TRBJ2-7	TGTGCCATCAGGCCAGGGGGGGGGGTAGGCGAGCAGTACTTC	CAIRPGGGVGEQYF
TRBV6-1	few	-	TRBJ2-2	TGTGCCAGCCGCCTCTCTGGGTCGCTTCGGTACACCGGGGAGCTGTTTTTT	CASRLSGSLRYTGELFF
TRBV19	-	-	TRBJ2-1	TGTGCCAGTAGCTTTGACGGCTACTCCTACAATGAGCAGTTCTTC	CASSFDGYSYNEQFF
TRBV2	-	TRBD1	TRBJ2-2	TGTGCCACCACAACCGGGACAGGGAACACCGGGGAGCTGTTTTTT	CATTTGTGNTGELFF
TRBV15	few	TRBD1	TRBJ1-2	TGTGCCACCAGCAGAGATGCCGGCAGGGGGAAGGTGAACACCTTC	CATSRDAGRGKVNTF
TRBV4-1	-	-	TRBJ1-5	TGCGCCAGCAGCCAAGATGGGTCCGTCAGGGGCCCCCAGCATTTT	CASSQDGSVRGPQHF
TRBV11-3	-	-	TRBJ2-5	TGTGCCAGCAGCTCGAGAGGACAAGAGACCCAGTACTTC	CASSSRGQETQYF
TRBV2	few	-	TRBJ2-1	TGTGCCAGCAGCGCCGGGGCCCAGCGGACGGGGAATGAGCAGTTCTTC	CASSAGAQRTGNEQFF